The subject of this entry is one T cell receptor beta chain. The target antigen is unknown. Assay used: immunoSEQ multiplex PCR; TCRdb lists only in-frame clones, some missing. The repertoire consists of roughly 510,000 clones, with roughly 85% occurring once and the leading ten covering around 13%. This sample is part of a study of Ad26.COV2.S vaccination and SARS-CoV-2 variants. Study observations and caveats: Spike-specific TCR breadth was greater after Ad26.COV2.S than placebo.

Treatment described: some 20 received Ad26.COV2.S at low or high dose, single or two shots; about 5 received placebo; per-sample allocation not given. Day 63 following the first vaccine or placebo injection was when the samples were taken. From germline, CDR1 is SGHTA and CDR2 FQGNSA. The ends were cut back, 5 bases at V and 3 bases at J, with 8 bases in the middle. The CDR3 sequence is 12 residues long. The sequence came from a person between 18 and 65 years old who received the Ad26.COV2.S COVID-19 vaccine or a placebo. The sample consisted of peripheral blood, taken in a trial of Ad26.COV2.S vaccine versus placebo. The V call is TRBV7-2, the J call TRBJ2-7; D is uncertain. CDR3 DNA sequence: TGTGCCAGCAGCAACACTCGCTACGAGCAGTACTTC. Encoded protein: CASSNTRYEQYF.